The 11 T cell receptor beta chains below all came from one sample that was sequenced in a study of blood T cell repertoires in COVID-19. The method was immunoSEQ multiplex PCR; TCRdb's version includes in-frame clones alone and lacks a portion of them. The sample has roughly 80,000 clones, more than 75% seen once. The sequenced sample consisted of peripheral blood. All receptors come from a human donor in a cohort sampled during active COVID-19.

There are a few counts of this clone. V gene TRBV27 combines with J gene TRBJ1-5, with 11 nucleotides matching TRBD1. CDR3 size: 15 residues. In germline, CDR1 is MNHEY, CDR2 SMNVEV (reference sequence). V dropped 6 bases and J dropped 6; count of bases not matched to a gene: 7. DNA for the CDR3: TGTGCCAGCAGGGTAGGACAGGGGGCAGGTCAGCCCCAGCATTTT. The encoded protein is CASRVGQGAGQPQHF.

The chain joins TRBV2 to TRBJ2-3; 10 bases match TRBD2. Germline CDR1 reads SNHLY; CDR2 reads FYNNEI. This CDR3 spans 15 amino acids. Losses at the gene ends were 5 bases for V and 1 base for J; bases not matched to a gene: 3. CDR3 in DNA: TGTGCCAGCAGTTCTAGCGGGGGCCGCACAGATACGCAGTATTTT. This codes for CASSSSGGRTDTQYF.

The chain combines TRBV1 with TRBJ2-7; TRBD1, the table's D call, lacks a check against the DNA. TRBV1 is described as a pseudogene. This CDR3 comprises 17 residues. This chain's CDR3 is CTSSPPAGTPSSYEQYF. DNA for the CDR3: TGCACCAGCAGCCCCCCCGCCGGGACACCCAGCTCCTACGAGCAGTACTTC.

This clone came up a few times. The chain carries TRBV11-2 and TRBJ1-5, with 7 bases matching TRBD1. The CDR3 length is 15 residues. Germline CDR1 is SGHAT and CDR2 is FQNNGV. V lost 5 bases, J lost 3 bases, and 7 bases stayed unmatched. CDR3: CASSPRQGSNQPQHF. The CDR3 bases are TGTGCCAGCAGCCCCCGACAGGGCTCCAATCAGCCCCAGCATTTT.

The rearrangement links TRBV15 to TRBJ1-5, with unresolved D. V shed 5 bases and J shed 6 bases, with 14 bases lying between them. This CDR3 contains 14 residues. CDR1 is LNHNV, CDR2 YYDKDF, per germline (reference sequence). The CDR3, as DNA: TGTGCCACCAGCCCACAGATTGCGGGTCAGCCCCAGCATTTT. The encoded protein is CATSPQIAGQPQHF.

The CDR3 loop is CASERRGGRNEQFF. CDR3 bases: TGTGCCAGCGAGCGGCGGGGGGGCCGCAATGAGCAGTTCTTC. The chain employs TRBV4-2 and TRBJ2-1, with TRBD2 matching over 9 bases. The CDR3 is 14 amino acids. Trimming at V came to 8 bases and at J to 6 bases, leaving 8 bases not matched to a gene. Germline V gene lookup returns CDR1 LGHNA and CDR2 YNFKEQ.

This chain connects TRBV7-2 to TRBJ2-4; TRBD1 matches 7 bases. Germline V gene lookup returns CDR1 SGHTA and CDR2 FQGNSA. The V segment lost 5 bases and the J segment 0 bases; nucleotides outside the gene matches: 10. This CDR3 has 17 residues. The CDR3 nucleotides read TGTGCCAGCAGCGCCACCGGGACAGTCTTAGCCAAAAACATTCAGTACTTC. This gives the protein CASSATGTVLAKNIQYF. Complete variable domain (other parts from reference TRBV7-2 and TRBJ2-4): GAGVSQSPSNKVTEKGKDVELRCDPISGHTALYWYRQSLGQGLEFLIYFQGNSAPDKSGLPSDRFSAERTGGSVSTLTIQRTQQEDSAVYLCASSATGTVLAKNIQYFGAGTRLSVL.

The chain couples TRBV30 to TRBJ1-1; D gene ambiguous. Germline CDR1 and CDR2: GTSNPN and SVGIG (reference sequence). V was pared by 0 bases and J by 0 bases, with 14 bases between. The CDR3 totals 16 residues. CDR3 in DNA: TGTGCCTGGAGTGTAATGGACCAGACTATGAACACTGAAGCTTTCTTT. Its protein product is CAWSVMDQTMNTEAFF.

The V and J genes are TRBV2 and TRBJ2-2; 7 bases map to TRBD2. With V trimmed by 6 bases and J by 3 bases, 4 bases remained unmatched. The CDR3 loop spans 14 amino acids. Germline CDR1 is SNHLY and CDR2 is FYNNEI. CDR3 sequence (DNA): TGTGCCAGCAGACCGGGACTATACACCGGGGAGCTGTTTTTT. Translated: CASRPGLYTGELFF.

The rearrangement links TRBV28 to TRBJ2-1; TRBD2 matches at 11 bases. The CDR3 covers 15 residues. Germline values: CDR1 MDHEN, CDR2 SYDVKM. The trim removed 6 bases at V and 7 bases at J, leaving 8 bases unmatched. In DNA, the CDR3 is TGTGCCAGCAGCCTTTCTAGCGGGGGGCGGAATGAGCAGTTCTTC. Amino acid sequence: CASSLSSGGRNEQFF.

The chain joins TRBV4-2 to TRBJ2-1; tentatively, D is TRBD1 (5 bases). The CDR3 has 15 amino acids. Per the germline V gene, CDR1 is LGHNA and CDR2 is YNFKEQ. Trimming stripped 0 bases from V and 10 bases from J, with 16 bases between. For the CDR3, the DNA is TGTGCCAGCAGCCAAGAAACCGTGACGGACACAGAGCAGTTCTTC. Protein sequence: CASSQETVTDTEQFF.